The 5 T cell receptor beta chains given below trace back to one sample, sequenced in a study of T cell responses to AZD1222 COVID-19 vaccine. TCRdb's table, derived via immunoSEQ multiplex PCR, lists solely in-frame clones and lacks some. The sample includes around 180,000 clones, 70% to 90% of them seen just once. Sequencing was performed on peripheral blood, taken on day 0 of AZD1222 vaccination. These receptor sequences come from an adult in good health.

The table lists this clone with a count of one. The CDR3 spells CASSYGTGVGGYTF. The CDR3 DNA follows: TGTGCCAGCAGTTACGGGACAGGGGTTGGCGGCTACACCTTC. The chain combines TRBV27 with TRBJ1-2; 10 nucleotides line up with TRBD1. The V gene's germline CDR1 is MNHEY and CDR2 SMNVEV (reference sequence). The CDR3 is 14 residues long. The V and J ends lost 4 bases and 8 bases, in that order; junction bases with no gene match: 7.

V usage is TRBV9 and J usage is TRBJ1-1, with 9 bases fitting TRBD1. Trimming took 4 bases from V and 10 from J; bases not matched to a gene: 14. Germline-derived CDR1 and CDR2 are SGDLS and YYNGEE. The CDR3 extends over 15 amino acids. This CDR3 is CASSPNGRTGEGAFF. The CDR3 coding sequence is TGTGCCAGCAGCCCCAACGGGAGGACAGGGGAGGGAGCTTTCTTT.

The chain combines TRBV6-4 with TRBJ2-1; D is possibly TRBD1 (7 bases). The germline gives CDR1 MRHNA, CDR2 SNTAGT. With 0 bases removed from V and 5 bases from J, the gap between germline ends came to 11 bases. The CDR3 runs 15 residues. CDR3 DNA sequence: TGTGCCAGCAGTGACTCGGAGGGGGCCCACAATGAGCAGTTCTTC. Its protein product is CASSDSEGAHNEQFF.

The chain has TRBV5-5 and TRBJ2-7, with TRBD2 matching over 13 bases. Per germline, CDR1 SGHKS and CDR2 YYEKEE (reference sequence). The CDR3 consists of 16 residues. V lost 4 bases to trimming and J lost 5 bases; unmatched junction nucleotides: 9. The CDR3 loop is CASSPQGLAGVHEQYF. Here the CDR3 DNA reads TGTGCCAGCAGCCCTCAAGGACTAGCGGGGGTACACGAGCAGTACTTC. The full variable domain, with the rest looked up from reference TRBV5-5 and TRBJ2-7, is DAGVTQSPTHLIKTRGQQVTLRCSPISGHKSVSWYQQVLGQGPQFIFQYYEKEERGRGNFPDRFSARQFPNYSSELNVNALLLGDSALYLCASSPQGLAGVHEQYFGPGTRLTVT.

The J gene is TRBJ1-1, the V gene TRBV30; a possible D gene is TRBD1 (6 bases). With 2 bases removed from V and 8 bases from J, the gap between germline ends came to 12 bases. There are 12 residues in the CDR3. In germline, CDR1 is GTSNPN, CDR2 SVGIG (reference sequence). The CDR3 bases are TGTGCCTGGAGTCCCACAGGGACAGAAGCTTTCTTT. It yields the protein CAWSPTGTEAFF.